The 26 T cell receptor beta chains presented below share a single source sample, sequenced in a study of post-analysis software for immune sequencing data. Findings of the study overall: About five TRBV segments were more frequent in patients than controls; TRBV5-6, TRBV5-1 and TRBV20-1 belonged to this group.

TCR beta cDNA libraries included unique molecular identifiers. TCRdb reprocessed the PCR reads with MiXCR, giving one entry per CDR3 protein. The sample contains over 250,000 distinct CDR3 sequences, 36% of which appear only once. No antigen is known for these receptors. Specimen: blood. The receptors here all came from a girl under 18 with multiple sclerosis.

With respect to this clonotype: A clone one base away is much larger, so this may be a read error. This rearrangement joins TRBV4-1 to TRBJ1-2; D possibly corresponds to TRBD1 (5 bases). This CDR3 has 13 amino acids. Germline lookup yields CDR1 MGHRA and CDR2 YSYEKL. CDR3 amino acids: CASNQDWGDGYTF. The CDR3 DNA follows: TGCGCCAGCAACCAAGATTGGGGCGATGGCTACACCTTC.

This clonotype was picked up one time. A much bigger clone sits one base away, suggesting this may be a read error. The chain combines TRBV24-1 with TRBJ2-3; D possibly matches TRBD1 or TRBD2 (5 bases each). The V end was cut by 7 bases, the J end by 2 bases, with 18 bases between. This CDR3 comprises 16 residues. Germline CDR1 reads KGHDR; CDR2 reads SFDVKD. This chain's CDR3 is CATSQGRAAVTDTQYF. DNA of the CDR3: TGTGCCACCAGCCAGGGACGAGCGGCAGTCACAGATACGCAGTATTTT.

The CDR3 bases are TGCGCCAGCAGACGAACCGGGACAGGGCAGACACCCCTCCACTTT. Its translation is CASRRTGTGQTPLHF. V is TRBV5-1 and J is TRBJ1-6, with 9 bases matching TRBD1. The CDR3 consists of 15 residues. V lost 5 bases and J lost 11; bases outside the gene matches: 11. Germline loops: CDR1 SGHRS, CDR2 YFSETQ. Together with reference TRBV5-1 and TRBJ1-6, the CDR3 gives the full variable domain: KAGVTQTPRYLIKTRGQQVTLSCSPISGHRSVSWYQQTPGQGLQFLFEYFSETQRNKGNFPGRFSGRQFSNSRSEMNVSTLELGDSALYLCASRRTGTGQTPLHFGNGTRLTVT.

This clonotype was seen at least ten times. The chain links TRBV20-1 to TRBJ2-5, with 7 bases identical to TRBD1. Germline CDR1 and CDR2: DFQATT and SNEGSKA (reference sequence). The CDR3 is 13 amino acids. Trimming removed 5 bases from V and 3 bases from J; junction bases left unmatched: 6. The CDR3, as DNA: TGCAGTGCTCCAAGGGACAGTGAAGAGACCCAGTACTTC. Translated, it gives CSAPRDSEETQYF.

This clonotype appeared many times. The V and J genes are TRBV5-6 and TRBJ2-1; D is possibly TRBD1 (6 bases). Germline V gene lookup returns CDR1 SGHDT and CDR2 YYEEEE. The CDR3 runs to 15 residues. V was trimmed by 4 bases and J by 0 bases, leaving 11 bases between them. The CDR3, as DNA: TGTGCCAGCAGCGGCACAGGGAGCTCCTACAATGAGCAGTTCTTC. The encoded protein is CASSGTGSSYNEQFF.

This clonotype was seen more than once but under ten times. The chain employs TRBV29-1 and TRBJ2-5; 7 bases are shared with TRBD2. Germline values: CDR1 SQVTM, CDR2 ANQGSEA. J was trimmed by 11 bases and V by 3 bases; bases with no gene match: 9. The CDR3 length is 12 residues. The CDR3: CSVEVGGNEQYF. Written as DNA, the CDR3 is TGCAGCGTTGAGGTGGGGGGGAATGAGCAGTACTTC.

The chain combines TRBV19 with TRBJ2-1, with a possible D match to TRBD1 (5 bases). Germline V lookup: CDR1 LNHDA, CDR2 SQIVND (reference sequence). Deletions cut 6 bases from V and 2 bases from J, with 14 bases between. The CDR3 spans 15 residues. The CDR3 DNA sequence: TGTGCCAGTAGGCCTGACAGAGCCGCCTACAATGAGCAGTTCTTC. It codes for CASRPDRAAYNEQFF.

This clonotype was seen repeatedly, ten times or more. The V and J genes are TRBV7-3 and TRBJ2-3, with TRBD2 matching 11 bases. CDR3 length: 16 residues. V lost 5 bases and J lost 1; bases outside the gene matches: 5. CDR1 SGHTA and CDR2 FQGTGA come from the germline V gene. The CDR3 DNA follows: TGTGCCAGCAGCCACCTAGCGGGAGGTGGCACAGATACGCAGTATTTT. It is translated as CASSHLAGGGTDTQYF. Full variable domain (missing parts from reference TRBV7-3 and TRBJ2-3): GAGVSQTPSNKVTEKGKYVELRCDPISGHTALYWYRQSLGQGPEFLIYFQGTGAADDSGLPNDRFFAVRPEGSVSTLKIQRTERGDSAVYLCASSHLAGGGTDTQYFGPGTRLTVL.

This clonotype appeared many times. The chain links TRBV12-3 or TRBV12-4 to TRBJ1-5, with D perhaps TRBD1 (6 bases). Trimming shortened V by 0 bases and J by 6 bases, and 9 bases separated the two germline ends. The CDR3 consists of 14 residues. The CDR3 region is CASSLAQGFQPQHF. The CDR3 region has the DNA TGTGCCAGCAGTTTAGCACAGGGTTTTCAGCCCCAGCATTTT.

Ten or more counts support this clonotype. The chain has TRBV20-1 and TRBJ2-1; the D is unclear. This CDR3 has 13 amino acids. Trimming took off 0 bases at V and 6 bases at J, with 9 bases between the two ends. Germline loops: CDR1 DFQATT, CDR2 SNEGSKA (reference sequence). The CDR3 nucleotides are TGCAGTGCTAGAGATATCCGGGCCAATGAGCAGTTCTTC. This gives the protein CSARDIRANEQFF.

This clonotype was recorded at least ten times. The CDR3 sequence is CATSSDKGQGTSEQYF. The DNA for the CDR3 is TGTGCCACCAGCAGTGATAAGGGACAGGGGACGAGCGAGCAGTACTTC. The chain uses TRBV15 and TRBJ2-7; TRBD1 aligns across 10 bases. In germline, CDR1 is LNHNV, CDR2 YYDKDF (reference sequence). This CDR3 is built from 16 residues. The junction had 11 bases not matched to a gene; V was cut back by 3 bases and J by 6 bases. The full variable domain, completed using reference TRBV15 and TRBJ2-7, is DAMVIQNPRYQVTQFGKPVTLSCSQTLNHNVMYWYQQKSSQAPKLLFHYYDKDFNNEADTPDNFQSRRPNTSFCFLDIRSPGLGDTAMYLCATSSDKGQGTSEQYFGPGTRLTVT.

This clonotype was recorded at least ten times. This chain uses TRBV24-1 with TRBJ2-4, with D possibly matching TRBD1 (6 bases). The CDR3 loop spans 15 amino acids. V gave up 4 bases and J gave up 8 bases, with 17 bases separating them. In germline, CDR1 is KGHDR, CDR2 SFDVKD. The CDR3 protein is CATSDASPGADIQYF. The CDR3 DNA reads TGTGCCACCAGTGACGCGTCCCCAGGGGCGGACATTCAGTACTTC.

This clonotype was picked up many times. The V call is TRBV11-2, the J call TRBJ2-5, with 7 bases fitting TRBD2. Germline trimming cut 1 base from V and 2 bases from J; bases unmatched to any gene: 7. The CDR3 runs 16 residues. Germline assignment: CDR1 SGHAT and CDR2 FQNNGV. The CDR3 nucleotides read TGTGCCAGCAGCTTAGTTCCAATAGCGGGTCAAGAGACCCAGTACTTC. This encodes CASSLVPIAGQETQYF.

This clonotype has ten or more counts. The chain recombines TRBV5-1 with TRBJ2-3; D uncertain. V dropped 3 bases and J dropped 5 bases, with 10 bases sitting between them. Germline V gene lookup returns CDR1 SGHRS and CDR2 YFSETQ. The CDR3 sequence is 13 residues long. In DNA, the CDR3 is TGCGCCAGCAGCTCTCATGACGGAGATACGCAGTATTTT. Protein product: CASSSHDGDTQYF. Together with reference TRBV5-1 and TRBJ2-3, the CDR3 gives the full variable domain: KAGVTQTPRYLIKTRGQQVTLSCSPISGHRSVSWYQQTPGQGLQFLFEYFSETQRNKGNFPGRFSGRQFSNSRSEMNVSTLELGDSALYLCASSSHDGDTQYFGPGTRLTVL.

There are a few counts of this clonotype. The chain carries TRBV7-9 and TRBJ2-1; TRBD2 matches at 7 bases. Germline loops: CDR1 SEHNR, CDR2 FQNEAQ (reference sequence). The CDR3 contains 17 residues. Germline trimming cut 1 base from V and 3 bases from J; bases unmatched to any gene: 9. CDR3 loop: CASSLGGRAGFYNEQFF. CDR3 DNA sequence: TGTGCCAGCAGCTTAGGGGGACGAGCGGGATTCTACAATGAGCAGTTCTTC.

Comments on this clonotype: A read error may be the cause here, since a much bigger clone is one base away. The rearrangement links TRBV11-2 to TRBJ2-3; possibly TRBD1 for D (5 bases). There are 13 residues in the CDR3. Deletions cut 4 bases from V and 6 bases from J, with 11 bases between. Germline V gene sequence: CDR1 SGHAT, CDR2 FQNNGV. This CDR3 reads CASSSWGLDTQYF. DNA of the CDR3: TGTGCCAGCAGCTCCTGGGGCCTCGATACGCAGTATTTT. Supplemented by reference TRBV11-2 and TRBJ2-3, the full variable domain reads EAGVAQSPRYKIIEKRQSVAFWCNPISGHATLYWYQQILGQGPKLLIQFQNNGVVDDSQLPKDRFSAERLKGVDSTLKIQPAKLEDSAVYLCASSSWGLDTQYFGPGTRLTVL.

This clonotype was recorded at least ten times. CDR3 region: CSAGGTGLSEAFF. CDR3 nucleotide sequence: TGCAGTGCCGGCGGGACAGGGTTGAGTGAAGCTTTCTTT. This sequence joins TRBV20-1 and TRBJ1-1; 9 nucleotides match TRBD1. This CDR3 contains 13 residues. Germline CDR1 DFQATT, CDR2 SNEGSKA (reference sequence). The V segment lost 6 bases and the J segment 7 bases; nucleotides outside the gene matches: 9.

This clonotype was picked up many times. V usage is TRBV27 and J usage is TRBJ2-1; D is undetermined. CDR3 size: 15 residues. Germline loops: CDR1 MNHEY, CDR2 SMNVEV (reference sequence). The V gene lost 3 bases and the J gene lost 6 bases, with 15 bases spanning the gap. The CDR3 coding sequence is TGTGCCAGCAGTTTCCGGACGGCAGGTCTCAATGAGCAGTTCTTC. Translated: CASSFRTAGLNEQFF.

This clonotype came up once. The chain uses TRBV2 and TRBJ2-1, with D tentatively TRBD1 (5 bases). Germline CDR1 reads SNHLY; CDR2 reads FYNNEI. Between the trimmed V and J ends, which lost 7 bases and 3 bases, there was a span of 10 bases. The CDR3 runs 13 residues. Written as DNA, the CDR3 is TGTGCCAGCAAGGGGCGAGTCTACAATGAGCAGTTCTTC. This encodes CASKGRVYNEQFF.

The chain has TRBV30 and TRBJ2-1; no clear D gene. CDR3 length equals 12 residues. The V gene lost 1 base and the J gene lost 7 bases, with 8 bases spanning the gap. Germline V CDR1 and CDR2: GTSNPN, SVGIG (reference sequence). The CDR3 region is CAWSDPSNEQFF. CDR3 DNA sequence: TGTGCCTGGAGTGATCCCTCGAATGAGCAGTTCTTC.

In regard to this clonotype: At one end the junction does not follow the germline gene, possibly because of a read error. V usage is TRBV18 and J usage is TRBJ1-5; a possible D gene is TRBD1 (6 bases). CDR1 and CDR2 from the germline V gene are KGHSH and LQKENI. The CDR3 runs 17 residues. CDR3 protein: CASSPRGGRNSDQPQHF. The CDR3 region has the DNA TGTGCCAGCTCACCACGAGGGGGACGGAATAGCGATCAGCCCCAGCATTTT.

This clonotype was counted a few times. This may come from a read error, since a much larger clone is one base off. The chain is built from TRBV5-8 and TRBJ1-5; unclear D gene. Germline-derived CDR1 and CDR2 are SGHTS and YDEGEE. This CDR3 is built from 12 residues. V lost 2 bases, J lost 5 bases, and 5 bases lay in between. CDR3 protein: CASSFDDQPQHF. The DNA of the CDR3 is TGTGCCAGCAGCTTTGATGATCAGCCCCAGCATTTT.

This sequence joins TRBV10-3 and TRBJ2-1; D possibly corresponds to TRBD2 (5 bases). V was clipped by 2 bases and J by 8 bases, with 19 bases between them. There are 16 residues in the CDR3. The germline gives CDR1 ENHRY, CDR2 SYGVKD. The CDR3 sequence: CAISEMSALASHEQFF. CDR3 DNA: TGTGCCATCAGTGAGATGAGTGCGTTGGCTAGCCATGAGCAGTTCTTC.

This clonotype was counted a few times. For the CDR3, the DNA is TGTGCCAGCTCACCTTGGGCACTTAATGAGCAGTTCTTC. It specifies CASSPWALNEQFF. This sequence joins TRBV18 and TRBJ2-1; D unclear. Trimming took 3 bases from V and 7 from J, leaving 10 bases between them. CDR1 and CDR2 from the germline V gene are KGHSH and LQKENI. The CDR3 is 13 amino acids.

As regards this clonotype: A much larger clone differs from this one at a single base, so this may be a read error. This chain uses TRBV5-1 with TRBJ2-5; D call uncertain. With 2 bases removed from V and 11 bases from J, the gap between germline ends came to 16 bases. This CDR3 has 13 residues. CDR1 is SGHRS, CDR2 YFSETQ, per germline. The CDR3 nucleotides are TGCGCCAGCAGCTTCCAGCCTGCTAATGAGCAGTACTTC. Translation gives CASSFQPANEQYF.

J is TRBJ2-4 and V is TRBV7-2, with 7 bases fitting TRBD1. The DNA end favors TRBJ2-7, so the J call may be wrong. The CDR3 runs to 14 residues. CDR1 is SGHTA and CDR2 is FQGNSA in the germline V gene. CDR3 sequence reads: CASSPSTGSYEQYF. The CDR3 bases are TGTGCCAGCAGCCCTTCGACAGGGAGCTACGAGCAGTACTTC.